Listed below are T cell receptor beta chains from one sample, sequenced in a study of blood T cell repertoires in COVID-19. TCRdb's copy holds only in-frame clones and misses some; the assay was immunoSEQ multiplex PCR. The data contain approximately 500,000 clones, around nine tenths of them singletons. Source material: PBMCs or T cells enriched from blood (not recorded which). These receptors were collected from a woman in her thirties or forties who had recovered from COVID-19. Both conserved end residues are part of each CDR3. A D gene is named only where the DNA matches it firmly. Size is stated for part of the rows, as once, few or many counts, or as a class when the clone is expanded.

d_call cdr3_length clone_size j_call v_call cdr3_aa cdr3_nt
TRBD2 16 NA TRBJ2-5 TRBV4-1 CASSRGTTSGSKTQYF TGCGCCAGCAGCCGCGGGACTACTAGCGGGAGCAAGACCCAGTACTTC
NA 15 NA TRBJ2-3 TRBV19 CASSIVTGGEDTQYF TGTGCCAGTAGTATAGTAACGGGGGGCGAAGATACGCAGTATTTT
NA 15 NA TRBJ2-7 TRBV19 CASSTRRGRSYEQYF TGTGCCAGTAGTACCCGACGGGGTCGATCCTACGAGCAGTACTTC
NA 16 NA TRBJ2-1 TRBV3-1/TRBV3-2 CASSQVSSYAYNEQFF TGTGCCAGCAGCCAAGTGTCATCTTACGCGTACAATGAGCAGTTCTTC
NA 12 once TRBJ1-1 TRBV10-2 CASSDGTPKAFF TGCGCCAGCAGTGACGGGACACCGAAAGCTTTCTTT
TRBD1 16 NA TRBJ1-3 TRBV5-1 CASSRLTGGTGNTIYF TGCGCCAGCAGCCGACTGACAGGGGGAACTGGAAACACCATATATTTT
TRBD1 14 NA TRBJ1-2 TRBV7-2 CASSLGGQGGGYTF TGTGCCAGCAGCTTAGGAGGCCAGGGGGGTGGCTACACCTTC
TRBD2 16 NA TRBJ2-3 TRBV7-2 CASSTRLAGVSDTQYF TGTGCCAGCAGCACTAGACTAGCGGGAGTCTCAGATACGCAGTATTTT
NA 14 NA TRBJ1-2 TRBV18 CASSASLQVYGYTF TGTGCCAGCTCAGCCTCTTTACAGGTCTATGGCTACACCTTC
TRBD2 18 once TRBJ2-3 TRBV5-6 CASSLGLAGGPSTDTQYF TGTGCCAGCAGCTTGGGACTAGCGGGAGGGCCTAGCACAGATACGCAGTATTTT